These T cell receptor beta chains were read from a single sample in a study of blood T cell repertoires in COVID-19. Libraries were prepared by immunoSEQ multiplex PCR; TCRdb keeps only in-frame clonotypes and omits some of them. The data contain more than 25,000 clones, around 90% of them singletons. The sequencing input was peripheral blood. The receptors were sampled from a man aged 60 to 75 with active COVID-19. CDR3s include the opening cysteine and the closing phenylalanine or tryptophan. The order of the fields is D gene, J gene, V gene, clone size, CDR3 DNA, CDR3 protein. A D gene is named only where the DNA matches it firmly. A row's size may be missing; if present it is once, few, many or a size class.

>TRBD1|TRBJ2-6|TRBV19|-
TGTGCCAGCGGGGACAGGGGGCGAACTGGGGCCAACGTCCTGACTTTC
CASGDRGRTGANVLTF
>-|TRBJ1-5|TRBV6-5|-
TGTGCCAGCTCGCAGGGTGGGGACAATCAGCCCCAGCATTTT
CASSQGGDNQPQHF
>-|TRBJ2-7|TRBV28|-
TGTGCCAGCAGTATACAGATAAAGAGTTACGAGCAGTACTTC
CASSIQIKSYEQYF
>TRBD1|TRBJ2-5|TRBV5-4|-
TGTGCCAGCAGCTCTCCCGGGACAGAGCAAGAGACCCAGTACTTC
CASSSPGTEQETQYF
>-|TRBJ2-2|TRBV5-1|-
TGCGCCAGCCACCCGGCAGGGAACACCGGGGAGCTGTTTTTT
CASHPAGNTGELFF
>-|TRBJ2-1|TRBV6-5|-
TGTGCCAGCAGCAGATGGAATGAGCAGTTCTTC
CASSRWNEQFF
>-|TRBJ1-1|TRBV6-1|few
TGTGCCAGCAGTGAAATGGGAGGGGGAGGAGCTTTCTTT
CASSEMGGGGAFF
>TRBD2|TRBJ2-3|TRBV15|-
TGTGCCACCAGCAGAGTTGGCCTAGCGGGGGGGTACACAGATACGCAGTATTTT
CATSRVGLAGGYTDTQYF
>TRBD1|TRBJ2-5|TRBV6-5|-
TGTGCCAGCAGTACCGGACAGGAGGCAGAGACCCAGTACTTC
CASSTGQEAETQYF
>TRBD1|TRBJ1-1|TRBV5-1|-
TGCGCCAGCACCACCGGGACAGGGGAGACTGAAGCTTTCTTT
CASTTGTGETEAFF
>TRBD1|TRBJ2-7|TRBV11-1|once
TGTGCCAGCAGCTCCCGGGACAGGGAAATCTACGAGCAGTACTTC
CASSSRDREIYEQYF
>TRBD1|TRBJ1-5|TRBV19|-
TGTGCCAGTAGTATTACAGGGGGCGGACAGCCCCAGCATTTT
CASSITGGGQPQHF
>-|TRBJ1-2|TRBV7-9|-
TGTGCCAGCAGCCTAACAGGGCCCAGGGTGGACTATGGCTACACCTTC
CASSLTGPRVDYGYTF
>-|TRBJ1-1|TRBV6-4|-
TGTGCCAGCGCTGAGGGCCTGACTATGAACACTGAAGCTTTCTTT
CASAEGLTMNTEAFF
>-|TRBJ1-1|TRBV12-3/TRBV12-4|-
TGTGCCAGCAGTCCCACAGGGAAAACTGAAGCTTTCTTT
CASSPTGKTEAFF
>-|TRBJ2-5|TRBV18|-
TGTGCCAGCTCACTCATAGGACAAAGGAAGGAGACCCAGTACTTC
CASSLIGQRKETQYF
>TRBD1|TRBJ2-7|TRBV3-1/TRBV3-2|-
TGTGCCAGCAGCCGACAGGGGGCTTACGAGCAGTACTTC
CASSRQGAYEQYF
>TRBD1|TRBJ2-7|TRBV5-1|-
TGCGCCAGCGGCCTCTATAAACAGGGGGTATGGGAGCAGTACTTC
CASGLYKQGVWEQYF
>TRBD1|TRBJ1-4|TRBV28|-
TGTGCCAGCAGTTTTGATCTCGGGACAGGGAAACTGTTTTTT
CASSFDLGTGKLFF
>TRBD1|TRBJ2-2|TRBV3-1/TRBV3-2|-
TGTGCCAGCAGCAGGGGGCTGGACACCGGGGAGCTGTTTTTT
CASSRGLDTGELFF
>-|TRBJ1-3|TRBV6-5|-
TGTGCCACCACCCCCGGGACAACTGGAAACACCATATATTTT
CATTPGTTGNTIYF
>-|TRBJ1-6|TRBV9|-
TGTGCCAGCAGCGTAGCTAGGGGACATGGTACAGATCGACCCTATAATTCACCCCTCCACTTT
CASSVARGHGTDRPYNSPLHF
>TRBD1|TRBJ1-2|TRBV18|-
TGTGCCAGCTCACCGCCGACAGGGTTCTATGGCTACACCTTC
CASSPPTGFYGYTF
>-|TRBJ1-5|TRBV4-2|-
TGTGCCAGCAGCTCCAGCGGGGGGAGGGAGGATCAGCCCCAGCATTTT
CASSSSGGREDQPQHF
>-|TRBJ2-5|TRBV2|-
TGTGCCAGCAGTGCCGTTGAGACCCAGTACTTC
CASSAVETQYF
>TRBD1|TRBJ2-5|TRBV7-7|-
TGTGCTAGCAGCTTAGACAGGGGAGCGTCAGAGACCCAGTACTTC
CASSLDRGASETQYF
>TRBD1|TRBJ1-2|TRBV11-2|once
TGTGCCAGCAGCTCCCACGACAGGGCATATGGCTACACCTTC
CASSSHDRAYGYTF
>-|TRBJ1-4|TRBV5-1|-
TGCGCCAGCAGCTCCGGCAACTCGGCGGTTGAAAAACTGTTTTTT
CASSSGNSAVEKLFF
>-|TRBJ1-4|TRBV30|-
TGTGCCTGGAGTGAGGTCGGCGGGGAAAAACTGTTTTTT
CAWSEVGGEKLFF
>TRBD2|TRBJ2-1|TRBV5-4|-
TGTGCCAGCAGCTGGGCTAGCGGGGGGGAGGGTGAGCAGTTCTTC
CASSWASGGEGEQFF
>-|TRBJ1-2|TRBV28|once
TGTGCCAGCAGTTCAGGGGCGCCTCCCGGCTACACCTTC
CASSSGAPPGYTF
>-|TRBJ2-7|TRBV7-2|few
TGTGCCAGCAGCTTAGCCCCAGGGCAAGCCTACGAGCAGTACTTC
CASSLAPGQAYEQYF
>TRBD1|TRBJ2-3|TRBV28|few
TGTGCCAGCAGTACCGACAGGGGGCCTTTCACAGATACGCAGTATTTT
CASSTDRGPFTDTQYF
>TRBD1|TRBJ2-2|TRBV18|-
TGTGCCAGCTCACCACTTAACCAGGGGGCGCATGGCGGGGAGCTGTTTTTT
CASSPLNQGAHGGELFF
>-|TRBJ2-3|TRBV6-5|-
TGTGCCAGCATGGCGGGGTTAAACACAGATACGCAGTATTTT
CASMAGLNTDTQYF
>TRBD1|TRBJ2-5|TRBV24-1|-
TGTGCCGCGAACCATCAGGGACAGGGCTTAGAAGAGACCCAGTACTTC
CAANHQGQGLEETQYF
>TRBD1|TRBJ2-1|TRBV19|few
TGTGCCAGTAGTATAGGACAGGGGTACCGGTTCTTC
CASSIGQGYRFF
>TRBD1|TRBJ1-6|TRBV27|-
TGTGCCAGCAGTCCCCAGGGGGCCCCTTCACCCCTCCACTTT
CASSPQGAPSPLHF
>-|TRBJ1-1|TRBV14|-
TGTGCCAGCAGCCATTACATGAACACTGAAGCTTTCTTT
CASSHYMNTEAFF
>TRBD1|TRBJ1-5|TRBV6-5|-
TGTGCCAGCTCATACGATGTAGGGGGCCGTCAGCCCCAGCATTTT
CASSYDVGGRQPQHF
>-|TRBJ1-2|TRBV5-5|-
TGTGCCAGCAGCTTGGACAGCTTCTATGGCTACACCTTC
CASSLDSFYGYTF
>TRBD2|TRBJ2-2|TRBV6-5|-
TGTGCCAGCAGTTACCCACGGCAGGGAGGGACCGGGGAGCTGTTTTTT
CASSYPRQGGTGELFF
>-|TRBJ2-7|TRBV7-8|-
TGTGCCAGCAGCTTAGATCAGGGCACACTCTACGAGCAGTACTTC
CASSLDQGTLYEQYF
>-|TRBJ2-7|TRBV28|-
TGTGCCAGCAGTGGCCAGGAGGGAGGACTCTACGAGCAGTACTTC
CASSGQEGGLYEQYF
>-|TRBJ2-3|TRBV25-1|-
TGTGCCAGCACCCGGGGGGCCCCTACAGATACGCAGTATTTT
CASTRGAPTDTQYF
>TRBD1|TRBJ2-2|TRBV11-2|-
TGTGCCAGCAGCTTATCCACAGGGGCGTTAGCCGGGGAGCTGTTTTTT
CASSLSTGALAGELFF